This TCR beta chain was sequenced for a study of blood T cell repertoires in COVID-19. In the study overall: The United States, Italy and Spain provided the acute and convalescent COVID-19 samples. PBMCs, B-cell-depleted T cells, or T cells were the source of the cDNA or gDNA that made up the material.

The protocol was immunoSEQ multiplex PCR, while the TCRdb copy is restricted to in-frame clones and leaves out a portion. The table records tens of thousands of clones, around 87% of them present only once. V lost 0 bases, J lost 4 bases, and 14 bases lay in between. Germline CDR1 is SGHRS and CDR2 is YFSETQ. There are 15 residues in the CDR3. The sequenced material came from peripheral blood. This clonotype originated in a human donor with acute or convalescent COVID-19. The donor label of this sample is uncertain. V usage is TRBV5-1 and J usage is TRBJ2-7; tentatively, D is TRBD2 (5 bases). In nucleotides, the CDR3 is TGCGCCAGCAGCTTGGCCGCGGGCGCGGCTTACGAGCAGTACTTC. Protein product: CASSLAAGAAYEQYF.